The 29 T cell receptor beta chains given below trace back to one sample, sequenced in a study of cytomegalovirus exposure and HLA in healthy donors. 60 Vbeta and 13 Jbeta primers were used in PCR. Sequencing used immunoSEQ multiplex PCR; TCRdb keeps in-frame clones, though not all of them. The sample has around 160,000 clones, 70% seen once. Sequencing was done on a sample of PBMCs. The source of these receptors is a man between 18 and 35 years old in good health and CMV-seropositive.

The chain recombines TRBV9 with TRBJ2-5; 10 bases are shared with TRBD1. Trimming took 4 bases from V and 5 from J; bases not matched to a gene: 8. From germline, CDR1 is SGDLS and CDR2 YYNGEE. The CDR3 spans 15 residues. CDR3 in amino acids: CASSLRQGAMETQYF. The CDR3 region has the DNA TGTGCCAGCAGCCTCCGACAGGGGGCAATGGAGACCCAGTACTTC.

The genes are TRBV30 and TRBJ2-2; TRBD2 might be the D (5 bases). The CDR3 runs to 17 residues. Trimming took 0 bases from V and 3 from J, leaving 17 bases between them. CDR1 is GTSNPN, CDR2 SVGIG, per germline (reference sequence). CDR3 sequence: CAWSVHFKRSHTGELFF. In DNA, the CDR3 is TGTGCCTGGAGTGTACATTTCAAGCGGAGCCACACCGGGGAGCTGTTTTTT.

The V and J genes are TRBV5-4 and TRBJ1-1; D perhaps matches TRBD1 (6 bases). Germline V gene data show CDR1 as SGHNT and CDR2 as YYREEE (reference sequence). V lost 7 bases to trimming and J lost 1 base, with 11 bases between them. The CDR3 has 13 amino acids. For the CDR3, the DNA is TGTGCCAGCTTGTCGGACAGGAACACTGAAGCTTTCTTT. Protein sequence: CASLSDRNTEAFF. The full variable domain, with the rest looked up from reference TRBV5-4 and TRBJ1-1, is ETGVTQSPTHLIKTRGQQVTLRCSSQSGHNTVSWYQQALGQGPQFIFQYYREEENGRGNFPPRFSGLQFPNYSSELNVNALELDDSALYLCASLSDRNTEAFFGQGTRLTVV.

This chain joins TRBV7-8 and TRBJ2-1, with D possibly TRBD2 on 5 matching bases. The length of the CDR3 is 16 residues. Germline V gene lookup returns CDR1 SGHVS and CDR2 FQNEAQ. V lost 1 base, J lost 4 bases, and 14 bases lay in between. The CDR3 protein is CASSLGTSLLYNEQFF. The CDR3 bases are TGTGCCAGCAGCTTAGGGACTTCCCTATTATACAATGAGCAGTTCTTC.

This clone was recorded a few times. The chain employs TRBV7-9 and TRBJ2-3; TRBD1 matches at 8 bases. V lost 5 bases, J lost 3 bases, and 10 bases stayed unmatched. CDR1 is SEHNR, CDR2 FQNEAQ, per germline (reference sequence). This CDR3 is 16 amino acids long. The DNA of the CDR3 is TGTGCCAGCAGCCTTCGGACAGGGTCGAGGACAGATACGCAGTATTTT. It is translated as CASSLRTGSRTDTQYF.

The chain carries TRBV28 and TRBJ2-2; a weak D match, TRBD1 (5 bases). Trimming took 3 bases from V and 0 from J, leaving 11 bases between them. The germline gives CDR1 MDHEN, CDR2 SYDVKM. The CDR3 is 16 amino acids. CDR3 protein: CASSFSRGPNTGELFF. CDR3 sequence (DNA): TGTGCCAGCAGTTTTAGTAGGGGCCCGAACACCGGGGAGCTGTTTTTT.

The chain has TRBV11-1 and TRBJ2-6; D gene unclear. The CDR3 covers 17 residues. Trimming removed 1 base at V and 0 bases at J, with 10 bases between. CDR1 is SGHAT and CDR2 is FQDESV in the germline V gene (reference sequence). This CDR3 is CASSLGALRSGANVLTF. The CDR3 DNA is TGTGCCAGCAGCTTAGGCGCACTCCGCTCTGGGGCCAACGTCCTGACTTTC.

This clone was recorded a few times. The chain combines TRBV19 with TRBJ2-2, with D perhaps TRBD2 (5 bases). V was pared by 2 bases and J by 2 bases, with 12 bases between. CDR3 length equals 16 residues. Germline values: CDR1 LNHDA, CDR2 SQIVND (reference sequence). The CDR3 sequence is CASSILATRNTGELFF. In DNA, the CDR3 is TGTGCCAGTAGTATATTAGCGACCCGTAACACCGGGGAGCTGTTTTTT.

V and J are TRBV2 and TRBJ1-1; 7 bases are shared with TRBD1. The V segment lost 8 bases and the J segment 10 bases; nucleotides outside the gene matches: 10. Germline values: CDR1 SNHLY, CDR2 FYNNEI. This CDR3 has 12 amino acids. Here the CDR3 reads CASYRQGISAFF. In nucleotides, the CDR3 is TGTGCCAGCTATCGACAGGGAATCTCAGCTTTCTTT.

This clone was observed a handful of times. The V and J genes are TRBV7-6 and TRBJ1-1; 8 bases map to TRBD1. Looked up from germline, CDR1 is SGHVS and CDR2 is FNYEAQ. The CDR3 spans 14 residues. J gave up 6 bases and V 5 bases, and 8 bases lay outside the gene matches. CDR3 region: CASSPGQGYAEAFF. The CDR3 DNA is TGTGCCAGCAGCCCAGGACAGGGTTACGCTGAAGCTTTCTTT.

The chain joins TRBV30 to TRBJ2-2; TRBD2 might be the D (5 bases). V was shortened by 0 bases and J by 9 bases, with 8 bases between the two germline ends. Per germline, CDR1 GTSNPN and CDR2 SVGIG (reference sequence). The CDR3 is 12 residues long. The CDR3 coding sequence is TGTGCCTGGAGTGTCGCTAGCCGGGAGCTGTTTTTT. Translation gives CAWSVASRELFF.

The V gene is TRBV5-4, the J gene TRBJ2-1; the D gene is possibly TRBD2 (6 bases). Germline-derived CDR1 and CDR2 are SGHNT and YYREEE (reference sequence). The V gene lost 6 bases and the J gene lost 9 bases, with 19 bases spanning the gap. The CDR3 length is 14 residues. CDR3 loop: CASIRGWGEGEQFF. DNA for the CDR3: TGTGCCAGCATCCGGGGGTGGGGAGAAGGTGAGCAGTTCTTC. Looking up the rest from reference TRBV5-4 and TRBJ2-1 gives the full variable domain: ETGVTQSPTHLIKTRGQQVTLRCSSQSGHNTVSWYQQALGQGPQFIFQYYREEENGRGNFPPRFSGLQFPNYSSELNVNALELDDSALYLCASIRGWGEGEQFFGPGTRLTVL.

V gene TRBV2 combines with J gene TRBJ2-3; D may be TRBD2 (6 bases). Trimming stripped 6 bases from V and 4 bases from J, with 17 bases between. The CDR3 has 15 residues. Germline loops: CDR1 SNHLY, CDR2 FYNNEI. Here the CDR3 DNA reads TGTGCCAGCAGGAAGGGACTCGGGGGACCAGATACGCAGTATTTT. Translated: CASRKGLGGPDTQYF.

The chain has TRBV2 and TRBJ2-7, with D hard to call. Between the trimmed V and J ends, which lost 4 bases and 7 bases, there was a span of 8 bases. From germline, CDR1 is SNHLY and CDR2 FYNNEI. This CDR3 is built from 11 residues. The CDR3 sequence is CASSGVVEQYV. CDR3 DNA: TGTGCCAGCAGTGGGGTGGTGGAGCAGTACGTC.

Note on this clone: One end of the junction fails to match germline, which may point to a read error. CDR3 nucleotide sequence: TGTGCCAGTAATACAGGGATTTCTGAAAACACCATATATTTT. Translation gives CASNTGISENTIYF. The gene calls are TRBV7-9 and TRBJ1-3; tentatively, D is TRBD1 (6 bases). There are 14 residues in the CDR3. The germline V gene encodes CDR1 SEHNR and CDR2 FQNEAQ (reference sequence).

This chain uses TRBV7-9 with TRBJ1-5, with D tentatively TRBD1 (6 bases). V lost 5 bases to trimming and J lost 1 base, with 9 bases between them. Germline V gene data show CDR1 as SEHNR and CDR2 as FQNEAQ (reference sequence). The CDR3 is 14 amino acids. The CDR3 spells CASSRGQSNQPQHF. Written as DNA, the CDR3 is TGTGCCAGCAGCCGCGGACAGAGCAATCAGCCCCAGCATTTT.

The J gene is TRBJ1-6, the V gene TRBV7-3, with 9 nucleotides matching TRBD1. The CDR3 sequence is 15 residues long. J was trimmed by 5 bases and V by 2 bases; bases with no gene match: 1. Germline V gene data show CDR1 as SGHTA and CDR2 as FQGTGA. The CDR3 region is CASSLGDRDNSPLHF. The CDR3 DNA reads TGTGCCAGCAGCTTAGGGGACAGGGATAATTCACCCCTCCACTTT. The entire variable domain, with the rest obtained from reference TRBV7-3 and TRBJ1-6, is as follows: GAGVSQTPSNKVTEKGKYVELRCDPISGHTALYWYRQSLGQGPEFLIYFQGTGAADDSGLPNDRFFAVRPEGSVSTLKIQRTERGDSAVYLCASSLGDRDNSPLHFGNGTRLTVT.

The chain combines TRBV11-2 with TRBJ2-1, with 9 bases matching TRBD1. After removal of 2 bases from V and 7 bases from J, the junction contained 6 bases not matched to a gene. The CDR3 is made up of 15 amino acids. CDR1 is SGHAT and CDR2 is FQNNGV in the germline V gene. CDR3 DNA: TGTGCCAGCAGCTTATGGACAGGGGCGAGGAATGAGCAGTTCTTC. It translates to CASSLWTGARNEQFF.

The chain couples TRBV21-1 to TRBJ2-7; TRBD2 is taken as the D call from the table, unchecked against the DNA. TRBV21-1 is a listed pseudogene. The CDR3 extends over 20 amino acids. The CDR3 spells CASSKVGRLAGVAGIYEQYV. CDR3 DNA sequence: TGTGCCAGCAGCAAGGTGGGGAGACTAGCGGGAGTTGCGGGCATCTACGAGCAGTACGTC.

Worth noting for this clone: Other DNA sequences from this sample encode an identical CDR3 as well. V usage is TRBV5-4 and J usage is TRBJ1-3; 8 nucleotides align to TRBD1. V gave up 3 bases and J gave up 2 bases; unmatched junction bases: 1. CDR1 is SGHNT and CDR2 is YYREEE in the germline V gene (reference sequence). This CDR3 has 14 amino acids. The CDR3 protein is CASSSDRAGNTIYF. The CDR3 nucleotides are TGTGCCAGCAGCTCGGACAGGGCTGGAAACACCATATATTTT.

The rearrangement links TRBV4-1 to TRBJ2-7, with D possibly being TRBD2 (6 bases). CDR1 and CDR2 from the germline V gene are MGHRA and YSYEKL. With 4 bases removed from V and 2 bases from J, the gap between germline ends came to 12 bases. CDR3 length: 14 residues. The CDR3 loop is CASSPAGRPYEQYV. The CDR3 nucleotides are TGCGCCAGCAGCCCTGCGGGACGGCCCTACGAGCAGTACGTC.

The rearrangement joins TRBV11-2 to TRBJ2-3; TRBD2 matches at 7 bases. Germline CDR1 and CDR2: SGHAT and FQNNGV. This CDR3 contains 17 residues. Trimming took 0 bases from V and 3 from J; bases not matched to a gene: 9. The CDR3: CASSLDPASGATDTQYF. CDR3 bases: TGTGCCAGCAGCTTAGATCCTGCGAGCGGGGCAACAGATACGCAGTATTTT.

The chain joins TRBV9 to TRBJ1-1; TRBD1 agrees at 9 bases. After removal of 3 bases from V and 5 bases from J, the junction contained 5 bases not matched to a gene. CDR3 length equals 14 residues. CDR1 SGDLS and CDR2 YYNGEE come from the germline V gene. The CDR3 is CASSATTGGTEAFF. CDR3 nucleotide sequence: TGTGCCAGCAGCGCTACGACAGGGGGAACTGAAGCTTTCTTT.

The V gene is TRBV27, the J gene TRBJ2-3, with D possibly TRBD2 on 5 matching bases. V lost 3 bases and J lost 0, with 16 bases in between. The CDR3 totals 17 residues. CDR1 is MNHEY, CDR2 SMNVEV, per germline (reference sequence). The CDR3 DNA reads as TGTGCCAGCAGTTTCGGGATGGGAGCGCAGAGCACAGATACGCAGTATTTT. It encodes CASSFGMGAQSTDTQYF.

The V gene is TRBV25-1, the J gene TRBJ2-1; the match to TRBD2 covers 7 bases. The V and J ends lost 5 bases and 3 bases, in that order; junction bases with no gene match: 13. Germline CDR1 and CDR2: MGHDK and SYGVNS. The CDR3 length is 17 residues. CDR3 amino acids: CASSPPGASGLYNEQFF. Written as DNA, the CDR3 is TGTGCCAGCAGTCCCCCCGGGGCTAGCGGCCTCTACAATGAGCAGTTCTTC. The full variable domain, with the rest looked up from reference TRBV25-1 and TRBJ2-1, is EADIYQTPRYLVIGTGKKITLECSQTMGHDKMYWYQQDPGMELHLIHYSYGVNSTEKGDLSSESTVSRIRTEHFPLTLESARPSHTSQYLCASSPPGASGLYNEQFFGPGTRLTVL.

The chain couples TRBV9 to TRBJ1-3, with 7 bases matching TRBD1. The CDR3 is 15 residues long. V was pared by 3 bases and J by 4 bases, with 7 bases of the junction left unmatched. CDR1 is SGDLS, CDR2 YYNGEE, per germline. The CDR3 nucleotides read TGTGCCAGCAGCGAGTTTTCGGGACAGGGAAACACCATATATTTT. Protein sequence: CASSEFSGQGNTIYF.

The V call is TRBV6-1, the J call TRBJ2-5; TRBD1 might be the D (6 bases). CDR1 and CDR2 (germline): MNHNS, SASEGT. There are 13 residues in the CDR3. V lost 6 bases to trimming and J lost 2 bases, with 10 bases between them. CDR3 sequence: CASRGAAQETQYF. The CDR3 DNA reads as TGTGCCAGCAGGGGGGCAGCACAAGAGACCCAGTACTTC.

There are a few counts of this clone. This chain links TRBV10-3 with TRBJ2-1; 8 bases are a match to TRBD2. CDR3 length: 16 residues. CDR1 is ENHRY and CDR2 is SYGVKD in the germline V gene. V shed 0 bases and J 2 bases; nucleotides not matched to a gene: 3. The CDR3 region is CAISESMRGAYNEQFF. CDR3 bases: TGTGCCATCAGTGAGTCGATGCGGGGGGCCTACAATGAGCAGTTCTTC.

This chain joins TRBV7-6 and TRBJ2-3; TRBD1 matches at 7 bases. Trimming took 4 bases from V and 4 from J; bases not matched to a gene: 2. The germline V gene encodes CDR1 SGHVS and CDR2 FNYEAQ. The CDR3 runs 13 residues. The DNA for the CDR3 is TGTGCCAGCAGCTCGACAGGGCCAGATACGCAGTATTTT. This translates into CASSSTGPDTQYF. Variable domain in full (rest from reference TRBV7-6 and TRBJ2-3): GAGVSQSPRYKVTKRGQDVALRCDPISGHVSLYWYRQALGQGPEFLTYFNYEAQQDKSGLPNDRFSAERPEGSISTLTIQRTEQRDSAMYRCASSSTGPDTQYFGPGTRLTVL.